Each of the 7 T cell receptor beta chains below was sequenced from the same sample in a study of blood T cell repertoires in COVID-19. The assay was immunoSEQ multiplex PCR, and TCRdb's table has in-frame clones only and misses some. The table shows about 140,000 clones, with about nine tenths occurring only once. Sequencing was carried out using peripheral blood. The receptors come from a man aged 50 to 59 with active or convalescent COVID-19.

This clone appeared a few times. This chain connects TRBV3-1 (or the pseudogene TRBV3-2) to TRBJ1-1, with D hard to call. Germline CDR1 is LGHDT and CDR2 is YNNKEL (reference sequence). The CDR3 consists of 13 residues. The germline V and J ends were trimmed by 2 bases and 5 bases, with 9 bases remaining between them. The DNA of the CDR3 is TGTGCCAGCAGCCAACCCGGAGGGACTGAAGCTTTCTTT. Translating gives CASSQPGGTEAFF.

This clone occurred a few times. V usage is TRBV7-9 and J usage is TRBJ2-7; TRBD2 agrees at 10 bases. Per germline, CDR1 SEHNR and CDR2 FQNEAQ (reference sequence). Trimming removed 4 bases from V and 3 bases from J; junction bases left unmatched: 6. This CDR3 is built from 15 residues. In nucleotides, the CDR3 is TGTGCCAGCAGCTCCCAGGGACTAGCGTTCTACGAGCAGTACTTC. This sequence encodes CASSSQGLAFYEQYF.

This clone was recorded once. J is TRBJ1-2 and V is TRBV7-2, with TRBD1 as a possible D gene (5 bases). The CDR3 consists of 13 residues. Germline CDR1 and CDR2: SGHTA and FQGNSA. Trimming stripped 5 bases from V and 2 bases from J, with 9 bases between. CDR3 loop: CASSRRQNYGYTF. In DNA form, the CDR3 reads TGTGCCAGCAGCAGACGACAGAACTATGGCTACACCTTC.

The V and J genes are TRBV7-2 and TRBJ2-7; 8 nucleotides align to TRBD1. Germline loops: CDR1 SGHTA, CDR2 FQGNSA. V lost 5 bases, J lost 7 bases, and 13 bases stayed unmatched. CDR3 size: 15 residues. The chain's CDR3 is CASSQTGGVAGEQYF. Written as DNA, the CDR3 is TGTGCCAGCAGCCAAACAGGGGGAGTTGCTGGGGAGCAGTACTTC.

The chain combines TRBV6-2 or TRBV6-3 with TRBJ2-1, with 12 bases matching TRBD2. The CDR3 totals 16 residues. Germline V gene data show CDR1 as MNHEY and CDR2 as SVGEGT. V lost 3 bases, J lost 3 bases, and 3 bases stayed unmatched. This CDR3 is CASSYQLAGGYNEQFF. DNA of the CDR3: TGTGCCAGCAGTTATCAACTAGCGGGAGGCTACAATGAGCAGTTCTTC.

The CDR3 sequence: CASSFGGAGTGELFF. The CDR3 coding sequence is TGTGCCAGCAGTTTTGGGGGAGCGGGCACCGGGGAGCTGTTTTTT. The chain recombines TRBV28 with TRBJ2-2; D is possibly TRBD2 (6 bases). Germline CDR1 and CDR2: MDHEN and SYDVKM. V lost 3 bases, J lost 4 bases, and 12 bases lay in between. The CDR3 consists of 15 residues.

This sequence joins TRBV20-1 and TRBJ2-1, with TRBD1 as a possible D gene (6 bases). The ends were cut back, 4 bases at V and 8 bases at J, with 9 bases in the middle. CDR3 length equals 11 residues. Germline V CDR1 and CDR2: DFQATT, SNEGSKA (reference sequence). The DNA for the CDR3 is TGCAGTGCTACAGACAGGTATGAGCAGTTCTTC. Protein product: CSATDRYEQFF.